Each of the 25 T cell receptor beta chains below was sequenced from the same sample in a study of blood T cell repertoires in COVID-19. Assay: immunoSEQ multiplex PCR; the TCRdb copy retains only in-frame clones and omits some. The table lists around 24,000 clones, less than 90% of them singletons. Sequencing was done on a sample of peripheral blood. Source of these receptors: a man aged 65-85 years with COVID-19, enrolled during active disease.

V usage is TRBV11-2 and J usage is TRBJ1-4; D unresolved. The germline CDR1 and CDR2 sequences are SGHAT and FQNNGV. The CDR3 has 12 amino acids. With 2 bases removed from V and 8 bases from J, the gap between germline ends came to 6 bases. The CDR3 protein is CASSLSLEKLFF. Written as DNA, the CDR3 is TGTGCCAGCAGCTTATCCCTGGAAAAACTGTTTTTT.

This chain joins TRBV5-1 and TRBJ2-7, with 8 nucleotides matching TRBD2. After removal of 2 bases from V and 5 bases from J, the junction contained 9 bases not matched to a gene. The CDR3 is made up of 15 amino acids. Per germline, CDR1 SGHRS and CDR2 YFSETQ. The CDR3 protein is CASSFSGGSGDEQYF. DNA of the CDR3: TGCGCCAGCAGCTTCTCGGGAGGGTCAGGGGACGAGCAGTACTTC. Using reference TRBV5-1 and TRBJ2-7 for the parts outside the CDR3, the full variable domain is KAGVTQTPRYLIKTRGQQVTLSCSPISGHRSVSWYQQTPGQGLQFLFEYFSETQRNKGNFPGRFSGRQFSNSRSEMNVSTLELGDSALYLCASSFSGGSGDEQYFGPGTRLTVT.

V gene TRBV27 combines with J gene TRBJ1-4; 8 bases match TRBD1. Germline CDR1 MNHEY, CDR2 SMNVEV (reference sequence). This CDR3 region has 16 residues. V dropped 6 bases and J dropped 0; count of bases not matched to a gene: 6. The CDR3 coding sequence is TGTGCCAGCAGGCCCGGACAGGGCGCAACTAATGAAAAACTGTTTTTT. It yields the protein CASRPGQGATNEKLFF.

The chain employs TRBV12-5 and TRBJ1-1; D ambiguous. The germline CDR1 and CDR2 sequences are LGHNT and FRNRAP. This CDR3 region has 15 residues. Trimming shortened V by 6 bases and J by 0 bases, and 14 bases separated the two germline ends. The CDR3 reads CASGPQTHMNTEAFF. CDR3 coding DNA: TGTGCTAGTGGCCCCCAAACTCATATGAACACTGAAGCTTTCTTT.

The rearrangement links TRBV11-2 to TRBJ1-5; D is undetermined. Germline V gene data show CDR1 as SGHAT and CDR2 as FQNNGV. The CDR3 spans 15 residues. V was trimmed by 3 bases and J by 7 bases, leaving 16 bases between them. This CDR3 is CASSFTGSGGQPQHF. CDR3 bases: TGTGCCAGCAGCTTTACGGGGTCGGGCGGACAGCCCCAGCATTTT.

V usage is TRBV27 and J usage is TRBJ1-6; 7 nucleotides align to TRBD1. The CDR3 loop spans 14 amino acids. The trim removed 6 bases at V and 10 bases at J, leaving 9 bases unmatched. Per the germline V gene, CDR1 is MNHEY and CDR2 is SMNVEV (reference sequence). The CDR3 DNA reads as TGTGCCAGCAGGGGACAGACTAGTCGATCACCCCTCCACTTT. Translated, it gives CASRGQTSRSPLHF.

The chain combines TRBV12-3 or TRBV12-4 with TRBJ2-3, with 7 bases fitting TRBD2. This CDR3 is built from 13 residues. J gave up 4 bases and V 6 bases, and 4 bases lay outside the gene matches. Here the CDR3 DNA reads TGTGCCAGCAGCCGGGCGGGGGCAGATACGCAGTATTTT. Translating it yields CASSRAGADTQYF.

There are a few counts of this clone. The chain carries TRBV3-1 (or the pseudogene TRBV3-2) and TRBJ1-5; a possible D gene is TRBD1 (5 bases). Germline lookup yields CDR1 LGHDT and CDR2 YNNKEL (reference sequence). The CDR3 spans 15 residues. Trimming removed 0 bases from V and 7 bases from J, with 13 bases in between. CDR3: CASSQDGAGRQPQHF. The CDR3 DNA reads TGTGCCAGCAGCCAAGATGGGGCAGGGAGGCAGCCCCAGCATTTT.

This chain connects TRBV19 to TRBJ1-2, with 8 bases aligning to TRBD1. Germline V gene sequence: CDR1 LNHDA, CDR2 SQIVND (reference sequence). V lost 6 bases, J lost 4 bases, and 19 bases stayed unmatched. The CDR3 is 18 residues long. Here the CDR3 reads CASRPYRGGLSPFYGYTF. The CDR3 DNA reads TGTGCCAGTAGGCCATACAGGGGGGGCCTTTCCCCCTTCTATGGCTACACCTTC. The variable domain in full, completed from reference TRBV19 and TRBJ1-2, reads DGGITQSPKYLFRKEGQNVTLSCEQNLNHDAMYWYRQDPGQGLRLIYYSQIVNDFQKGDIAEGYSVSREKKESFPLTVTSAQKNPTAFYLCASRPYRGGLSPFYGYTFGSGTRLTVV.

This chain joins TRBV9 and TRBJ2-6, with 7 bases lining up with TRBD1. Looked up from germline, CDR1 is SGDLS and CDR2 is YYNGEE. This CDR3 spans 17 amino acids. Germline trimming cut 3 bases from V and 4 bases from J; bases unmatched to any gene: 10. The CDR3 DNA reads as TGTGCCAGCAGCGCACCTATCCAGGGGGTCGGGGCCAACGTCCTGACTTTC. Protein: CASSAPIQGVGANVLTF. Full variable domain (outside the CDR3, taken from reference TRBV9 and TRBJ2-6): DSGVTQTPKHLITATGQRVTLRCSPRSGDLSVYWYQQSLDQGLQFLIQYYNGEERAKGNILERFSAQQFPDLHSELNLSSLELGDSALYFCASSAPIQGVGANVLTFGAGSRLTVL.

This clone was seen only once. The chain combines TRBV5-1 with TRBJ2-1, with D perhaps TRBD2 (5 bases). This CDR3 is built from 12 residues. CDR1 and CDR2 from the germline V gene are SGHRS and YFSETQ. Trimming took off 5 bases at V and 10 bases at J, with 13 bases between the two ends. The CDR3 reads CASSFSESEQFF. For the CDR3, the DNA is TGCGCCAGCAGTTTTAGCGAGAGCGAGCAGTTCTTC.

The gene calls are TRBV7-9 and TRBJ1-5, with 9 bases lining up with TRBD1. The V gene end was trimmed by 4 bases and the J gene end by 4 bases; junction bases not matched to a gene: 5. This CDR3 has 15 residues. CDR1 and CDR2 from the germline V gene are SEHNR and FQNEAQ (reference sequence). Written as DNA, the CDR3 is TGTGCCAGCAGCTCAGGACAGGGGATAAATCAGCCCCAGCATTTT. This sequence encodes CASSSGQGINQPQHF.

This chain links TRBV7-9 with TRBJ2-7; tentatively, D is TRBD2 (5 bases). With 3 bases removed from V and 0 bases from J, the gap between germline ends came to 9 bases. The CDR3 is made up of 14 amino acids. The germline V gene has CDR1 SEHNR and CDR2 FQNEAQ (reference sequence). The CDR3 DNA is TGTGCCAGCAGCTTTGTCCGGGACTCCTACGAGCAGTACTTC. This translates into CASSFVRDSYEQYF.

This chain uses TRBV4-1 with TRBJ1-2; weak D call: TRBD1 (5 bases). V lost 3 bases and J 5 bases, leaving 16 bases between the germline ends. Germline V gene lookup returns CDR1 MGHRA and CDR2 YSYEKL. This CDR3 comprises 15 residues. The DNA for the CDR3 is TGCGCCAGCAGCCAGGAAAGGTCGACAGCTTATGGCTACACCTTC. Translating gives CASSQERSTAYGYTF.

This sequence joins TRBV2 and TRBJ2-7, with 12 nucleotides matching TRBD2. CDR1 and CDR2 from the germline V gene are SNHLY and FYNNEI. V was pared by 10 bases and J by 4 bases, with 11 bases of the junction left unmatched. The CDR3 covers 15 residues. The CDR3 nucleotides are TGTGCCATCCCTGCCTGGACTAGCGGGAAGTACGAGCAGTACTTC. Protein: CAIPAWTSGKYEQYF.

The chain recombines TRBV3-1 (or the pseudogene TRBV3-2) with TRBJ1-1; D ambiguous. V was trimmed by 4 bases and J by 4 bases, leaving 16 bases between them. CDR1 and CDR2 from the germline V gene are LGHDT and YNNKEL (reference sequence). This CDR3 spans 15 amino acids. CDR3 residues: CASSPLPQRGTEAFF. The DNA for the CDR3 is TGTGCCAGCAGCCCCCTCCCCCAACGCGGCACTGAAGCTTTCTTT.

The chain joins TRBV4-1 to TRBJ2-3; 8 bases align to TRBD1. Germline CDR1 is MGHRA and CDR2 is YSYEKL. V dropped 1 base and J dropped 9; count of bases not matched to a gene: 0. This CDR3 is 12 amino acids long. The CDR3 reads CASSQGTGTQYF. CDR3 DNA: TGCGCCAGCAGCCAAGGGACAGGGACGCAGTATTTT.

The chain uses TRBV5-1 and TRBJ1-1, with 7 bases fitting TRBD1. The CDR3 is 17 residues long. The V gene end was trimmed by 0 bases and the J gene end by 7 bases; junction bases not matched to a gene: 15. The germline gives CDR1 SGHRS, CDR2 YFSETQ. For the CDR3, the DNA is TGCGCCAGCAGCTTGGGGCGGGACAGCGTATTAAGCGTTGAAGCTTTCTTT. Translated: CASSLGRDSVLSVEAFF. Combining the CDR3 with reference TRBV5-1 and TRBJ1-1 gives the whole variable domain KAGVTQTPRYLIKTRGQQVTLSCSPISGHRSVSWYQQTPGQGLQFLFEYFSETQRNKGNFPGRFSGRQFSNSRSEMNVSTLELGDSALYLCASSLGRDSVLSVEAFFGQGTRLTVV.

The chain uses TRBV7-2 and TRBJ2-2; possibly TRBD1 for D (6 bases). V lost 5 bases, J lost 4 bases, and 23 bases lay in between. Germline-derived CDR1 and CDR2 are SGHTA and FQGNSA. CDR3 length: 18 amino acids. The chain's CDR3 is CASSADLRQVRATGELFF. The CDR3 DNA reads as TGTGCCAGCAGCGCAGATTTGCGACAGGTCCGGGCCACCGGGGAGCTGTTTTTT.

The rearrangement links TRBV11-2 to TRBJ1-1; possible D gene TRBD1, 6 bases. Between the trimmed V and J ends, which lost 3 bases and 13 bases, there was a span of 24 bases. The CDR3 spans 15 residues. The germline V gene encodes CDR1 SGHAT and CDR2 FQNNGV. CDR3: CASSFSLRGQREGFF. For the CDR3, the DNA is TGTGCCAGCAGCTTCAGCCTCAGGGGCCAACGTGAGGGTTTCTTT.

The chain links TRBV10-3 to TRBJ2-3; weak D call: TRBD1 (6 bases). Germline V gene sequence: CDR1 ENHRY, CDR2 SYGVKD. V lost 6 bases to trimming and J lost 4 bases, with 14 bases between them. The CDR3 length is 14 residues. The CDR3 coding sequence is TGTGCCATCAGAACAACACAGGGTTCAGATACGCAGTATTTT. It translates to CAIRTTQGSDTQYF.

This clone was picked up a small number of times. The chain is built from TRBV4-1 and TRBJ1-4; D is possibly TRBD1 (5 bases). V was pared by 5 bases and J by 3 bases, with 13 bases between. CDR3 length equals 15 residues. Germline loops: CDR1 MGHRA, CDR2 YSYEKL. The chain's CDR3 is CASSASRGANEKLFF. CDR3 bases: TGCGCCAGCAGCGCAAGCCGGGGGGCTAATGAAAAACTGTTTTTT.

The J gene is TRBJ2-7, the V gene TRBV19; TRBD1 might be the D (6 bases). CDR3 length: 14 amino acids. Trimming stripped 3 bases from V and 2 bases from J, with 11 bases between. CDR1 is LNHDA, CDR2 SQIVND, per germline (reference sequence). The CDR3 reads CASSMDSSPYEQYF. In DNA, the CDR3 is TGTGCCAGTAGTATGGACAGCTCCCCCTACGAGCAGTACTTC.

This rearrangement joins TRBV5-1 to TRBJ1-4, with 7 bases lining up with TRBD1. Trimming removed 3 bases from V and 5 bases from J; junction bases left unmatched: 4. The CDR3 is 14 amino acids. From germline, CDR1 is SGHRS and CDR2 YFSETQ. This chain's CDR3 is CASSSGQANEKLFF. The CDR3 bases are TGCGCCAGCAGCTCTGGACAGGCCAATGAAAAACTGTTTTTT.

This clone came up once. This chain connects TRBV29-1 to TRBJ2-7, with D perhaps matching TRBD2 (6 bases). Trimming cost V 4 bases and J 7 bases, with 14 bases left between them. This CDR3 is 12 amino acids long. Germline CDR1 reads SQVTM; CDR2 reads ANQGSEA. The CDR3 reads CSVGLMGGEQYF. In DNA form, the CDR3 reads TGCAGCGTTGGTTTAATGGGGGGTGAGCAGTACTTC.